The 31 T cell receptor beta chains in this list originate from one sample, sequenced in a study of T and B cells in COVID-19 patients. Multiplex PCR with BIOMED2 TRB-A/B primer pools amplified TRB rearrangements. TCRdb processed the multiplex PCR reads anew with MiXCR; each CDR3 protein has one entry. Of roughly 23,000 distinct CDR3 sequences in the sample, approximately 29% were seen once. From blood, about 250-550 ng of genomic DNA served as TRB template. The specimen sequenced was blood. These receptors all come from a human donor who had recovered from COVID-19.

The rearrangement uses TRBV11-2 and TRBJ2-1, with D tentatively TRBD2 (5 bases). The germline V gene has CDR1 SGHAT and CDR2 FQNNGV. The length of the CDR3 is 15 residues. The V and J ends lost 5 bases and 7 bases respectively, with 18 bases between them. In DNA, the CDR3 is TGTGCCAGCAGCCTAGGACTGTCCCCTGGGAATGAGCAGTTCTTC. Protein: CASSLGLSPGNEQFF.

This clonotype is deemed medium-sized. The chain links TRBV19 to TRBJ1-6; a possible D gene is TRBD1 (6 bases). CDR1 LNHDA and CDR2 SQIVND come from the germline V gene (reference sequence). The V end lost 7 bases, the J end lost 7 bases, and 14 bases lay between the germline ends. The CDR3 length is 14 residues. CDR3 in amino acids: CASNQPGHNSPLHF. The CDR3 region has the DNA TGTGCCAGTAACCAACCGGGACACAATTCACCCCTCCACTTT.

This chain uses TRBV4-2 with TRBJ2-7; D unresolved. Trimming took off 1 base at V and 5 bases at J, with 9 bases between the two ends. This CDR3 spans 13 amino acids. Germline V gene sequence: CDR1 LGHNA, CDR2 YNFKEQ. CDR3 coding DNA: TGTGCCAGCAGCCAAGGTGACTTGCACGAGCAGTACTTC. This gives the protein CASSQGDLHEQYF.

In this sample, this clonotype is medium-sized. The gene calls are TRBV15 and TRBJ2-6; unclear D gene. CDR1 is LNHNV and CDR2 is YYDKDF in the germline V gene (reference sequence). The CDR3 loop spans 16 amino acids. Between the trimmed V and J ends, which lost 0 bases and 1 base, there was a span of 7 bases. CDR3 sequence: CATSRDRLSGANVLTF. CDR3 in DNA: TGTGCCACCAGCAGAGATAGGCTATCTGGGGCCAACGTCCTGACTTTC.

The gene calls are TRBV18 and TRBJ2-7, with unresolved D. The V gene lost 0 bases and the J gene lost 3 bases, with 9 bases spanning the gap. The germline CDR1 and CDR2 sequences are KGHSH and LQKENI. CDR3 size: 14 residues. The CDR3 bases are TGTGCCAGCTCACCACCAACCAAAAGCTACGAGCAGTACTTC. Its translation: CASSPPTKSYEQYF.

This clonotype has a count of ten or more. This sequence joins TRBV30 and TRBJ1-4; 8 nucleotides align to TRBD1. CDR1 GTSNPN and CDR2 SVGIG come from the germline V gene (reference sequence). Germline trimming cut 0 bases from V and 7 bases from J; bases unmatched to any gene: 4. CDR3 length: 14 residues. CDR3 in DNA: TGTGCCTGGAGTGTACAGGGGGGCGCTGAAAAACTGTTTTTT. Its protein product is CAWSVQGGAEKLFF.

In DNA, the CDR3 is TGTGCCAGCAGCTTAGTGGCGGGGGGACACACCGGGGAGCTGTTTTTT. The encoded protein is CASSLVAGGHTGELFF. The V gene is TRBV7-6, the J gene TRBJ2-2; 8 nucleotides line up with TRBD2. From germline, CDR1 is SGHVS and CDR2 FNYEAQ. Trimming cost V 1 base and J 3 bases; bases outside gene matches: 4. The CDR3 has 16 residues.

The rearrangement uses TRBV24-1 and TRBJ2-1; D is tentatively TRBD1 or TRBD2 (6 bases each). CDR3 length: 15 amino acids. Trimming shortened V by 2 bases and J by 9 bases, and 16 bases separated the two germline ends. Per germline, CDR1 KGHDR and CDR2 SFDVKD. As DNA, the CDR3 is TGTGCCACCAGTGATTCAGTGGGGGGCAATGGTGAGCAGTTCTTC. Its protein is CATSDSVGGNGEQFF.

The sample holds one count of this clonotype. V is TRBV27 and J is TRBJ2-7; 7 nucleotides align to TRBD1. Germline V gene sequence: CDR1 MNHEY, CDR2 SMNVEV (reference sequence). J gave up 2 bases and V 3 bases, and 10 bases lay outside the gene matches. This CDR3 has 16 amino acids. CDR3 loop: CASSFFVGQATYEQYF. In DNA form, the CDR3 reads TGTGCCAGCAGTTTTTTCGTTGGACAGGCCACCTACGAGCAGTACTTC.

This clonotype was seen a handful of times. This chain joins TRBV6-1 and TRBJ1-2; D not certain. CDR3 size: 10 residues. Trimming took off 1 base at V and 8 bases at J, with 2 bases between the two ends. CDR1 MNHNS and CDR2 SASEGT come from the germline V gene. As DNA, the CDR3 is TGTGCCAGCAGTGAAGAGGGCTACACCTTC. Translating gives CASSEEGYTF.

This clonotype is judged medium-sized. V and J are TRBV19 and TRBJ2-2; D remains unclear. The CDR3 extends over 13 amino acids. From germline, CDR1 is LNHDA and CDR2 SQIVND (reference sequence). V was clipped by 3 bases and J by 6 bases, with 8 bases between them. CDR3 protein: CASSMGPPGELFF. The CDR3 DNA is TGTGCCAGTAGTATGGGCCCACCCGGGGAGCTGTTTTTT. Combining the CDR3 with reference TRBV19 and TRBJ2-2 gives the whole variable domain DGGITQSPKYLFRKEGQNVTLSCEQNLNHDAMYWYRQDPGQGLRLIYYSQIVNDFQKGDIAEGYSVSREKKESFPLTVTSAQKNPTAFYLCASSMGPPGELFFGEGSRLTVL.

This clonotype has a handful of counts. The chain couples TRBV18 to TRBJ2-6; TRBD1 might be the D (6 bases). Trimming removed 3 bases at V and 2 bases at J, with 8 bases between. The length of the CDR3 is 15 residues. The germline V gene has CDR1 KGHSH and CDR2 LQKENI. The CDR3 sequence is CASSPQGPGANVLTF. The CDR3 bases are TGTGCCAGCTCACCTCAGGGGCCTGGGGCCAACGTCCTGACTTTC.

The chain employs TRBV19 and TRBJ1-1; D gene uncertain. CDR3 length: 14 amino acids. Trimming pared 4 bases from V and 3 bases from J, leaving 12 bases between. The V gene's germline CDR1 is LNHDA and CDR2 SQIVND (reference sequence). Here the CDR3 DNA reads TGTGCCAGTAGTACTGTGAAGCGCCACACTGAAGCTTTCTTT. This translates into CASSTVKRHTEAFF.

The CDR3: CASSTKASTNEKLFF. The CDR3, as DNA: TGTGCCAGTAGTACAAAGGCATCAACTAATGAAAAACTGTTTTTT. The chain joins TRBV19 to TRBJ1-4, with D hard to call. The CDR3 has 15 residues. CDR1 LNHDA and CDR2 SQIVND come from the germline V gene (reference sequence). V was pared by 4 bases and J by 0 bases, with 9 bases between.

This clonotype was seen only a few times. The DNA of the CDR3 is TGTGCCAGCAGGAGACCTTGGACTGGAACACCCCTCCACTTT. This gives the protein CASRRPWTGTPLHF. The rearrangement uses TRBV6-1 and TRBJ1-6; D call uncertain. Germline V CDR1 and CDR2: MNHNS, SASEGT. V lost 6 bases and J lost 11, with 17 bases in between. The CDR3 totals 14 residues.

This clonotype was seen repeatedly, ten times or more. The V gene is TRBV12-3 or TRBV12-4, the J gene TRBJ2-1; 8 bases agree with TRBD2. CDR3 length equals 15 residues. J gave up 7 bases and V 1 base, and 6 bases lay outside the gene matches. Written as DNA, the CDR3 is TGTGCCAGCAGTTTAGGCGGGGGGCCAGGGAATGAGCAGTTCTTC. It yields the protein CASSLGGGPGNEQFF.

A few counts support this clonotype. J is TRBJ2-3 and V is TRBV6-5; D is uncertain. The V and J ends lost 2 bases and 6 bases respectively, with 6 bases between them. The CDR3 sequence is 12 residues long. The V gene's germline CDR1 is MNHEY and CDR2 SVGAGI. The CDR3 nucleotides read TGTGCCAGCAGTTACGTCGTGGATACGCAGTATTTT. Its protein product is CASSYVVDTQYF.

The V and J genes are TRBV7-9 and TRBJ1-3; 11 bases line up with TRBD1. Germline V gene lookup returns CDR1 SEHNR and CDR2 FQNEAQ (reference sequence). With 9 bases clipped from V and 8 bases from J, the junction kept 6 bases outside the gene matches. CDR3 size: 13 residues. In DNA, the CDR3 is TGTGCCAGATCCGGACAGGGGGCGGACACCATATATTTT. Protein: CARSGQGADTIYF.

This chain connects TRBV7-6 to TRBJ2-2, with D unresolved. Germline CDR1 is SGHVS and CDR2 is FNYEAQ. V was pared by 4 bases and J by 7 bases, with 10 bases between. The CDR3 covers 13 residues. CDR3 nucleotides: TGTGCCAGCAGCTGGAGCGCTGGCGGGGAGCTGTTTTTT. It translates to CASSWSAGGELFF.

This clonotype was seen more than once but under ten times. This chain joins TRBV18 and TRBJ1-1, with D possibly TRBD1 on 5 matching bases. Germline V gene sequence: CDR1 KGHSH, CDR2 LQKENI. V was trimmed by 3 bases and J by 1 base, leaving 12 bases between them. The CDR3 has 15 residues. For the CDR3, the DNA is TGTGCCAGCTCACCGGGGGGTGACAGGAACACTGAAGCTTTCTTT. This translates into CASSPGGDRNTEAFF.

This clonotype showed up just a few times. The J gene is TRBJ1-1, the V gene TRBV19; D remains ambiguous. Germline CDR1 is LNHDA and CDR2 is SQIVND (reference sequence). There are 16 residues in the CDR3. V shed 6 bases and J shed 1 base, with 18 bases lying between them. The CDR3 DNA reads TGTGCCAGTAGGGTTGGGATGGCAACTGGGAACACTGAAGCTTTCTTT. This sequence encodes CASRVGMATGNTEAFF.

This chain uses TRBV11-1 with TRBJ2-2; a possible D gene is TRBD1 (6 bases). From germline, CDR1 is SGHAT and CDR2 FQDESV (reference sequence). This CDR3 region has 16 residues. V lost 5 bases and J 1 base, leaving 14 bases between the germline ends. The CDR3 region is CASSPSGTLNTGELFF. CDR3 bases: TGTGCCAGCAGCCCGTCCGGGACACTGAACACCGGGGAGCTGTTTTTT.

The CDR3, as DNA: TGTGCCAGCAGCACGGCTGTCAGGGCAGTAACTAACTATGGCTACACCTTC. It specifies CASSTAVRAVTNYGYTF. This rearrangement joins TRBV6-2 or TRBV6-3 to TRBJ1-2; tentative D call: TRBD1 (5 bases). The V gene's germline CDR1 is MNHEY and CDR2 SVGEGT. The V end lost 6 bases, the J end lost 0 bases, and 20 bases lay between the germline ends. The CDR3 runs 17 residues.

V usage is TRBV30 and J usage is TRBJ1-5; a possible D gene is TRBD1 (5 bases). V was clipped by 1 base and J by 5 bases, with 9 bases between them. The germline V gene has CDR1 GTSNPN and CDR2 SVGIG (reference sequence). The CDR3 loop spans 13 amino acids. The CDR3 spells CAWSDQGDQPQHF. The CDR3 DNA reads as TGTGCCTGGAGTGACCAGGGTGATCAGCCCCAGCATTTT.

The CDR3 reads CASGRQGGSYEQYF. The CDR3 DNA reads as TGTGCCAGCGGAAGGCAGGGGGGTTCCTACGAGCAGTACTTC. V is TRBV6-5 and J is TRBJ2-7, with D perhaps matching TRBD1 (7 bases). The CDR3 is 14 amino acids. CDR1 MNHEY and CDR2 SVGAGI come from the germline V gene. The germline V and J ends were trimmed by 8 bases and 1 base, with 15 bases remaining between them.

This clonotype is termed medium-sized. The rearrangement joins TRBV19 to TRBJ2-1; 8 bases fit TRBD2. Losses at the gene ends were 3 bases for V and 5 bases for J; bases not matched to a gene: 6. The CDR3 consists of 15 residues. Germline loops: CDR1 LNHDA, CDR2 SQIVND (reference sequence). The DNA of the CDR3 is TGTGCCAGTAGTATCGGAGCGGGAGAGCACAATGAGCAGTTCTTC. It translates to CASSIGAGEHNEQFF. Supplemented by reference TRBV19 and TRBJ2-1, the full variable domain reads DGGITQSPKYLFRKEGQNVTLSCEQNLNHDAMYWYRQDPGQGLRLIYYSQIVNDFQKGDIAEGYSVSREKKESFPLTVTSAQKNPTAFYLCASSIGAGEHNEQFFGPGTRLTVL.

Only a few counts were recorded for this clonotype. This chain links TRBV11-2 with TRBJ2-7; the D gene is possibly TRBD2 (6 bases). The CDR3 is 15 residues long. V lost 6 bases and J lost 1, with 16 bases in between. CDR1 SGHAT and CDR2 FQNNGV come from the germline V gene. DNA for the CDR3: TGTGCCAGCAGAACTTTCCGGGACTTTTCCTACGAGCAGTACTTC. Encoded protein: CASRTFRDFSYEQYF.

The chain uses TRBV7-2 and TRBJ2-7; TRBD2 agrees at 11 bases. Germline trimming cut 1 base from V and 6 bases from J; bases unmatched to any gene: 8. CDR1 SGHTA and CDR2 FQGNSA come from the germline V gene. This CDR3 has 16 residues. The CDR3 sequence is CASSLGLAGKFGEQYF. DNA of the CDR3: TGTGCCAGCAGCTTAGGACTAGCGGGAAAGTTTGGCGAGCAGTACTTC.

This clonotype appeared many times. The gene calls are TRBV30 and TRBJ2-5; TRBD1 or TRBD2 may be the D gene (6 bases each). This CDR3 has 13 amino acids. Per the germline V gene, CDR1 is GTSNPN and CDR2 is SVGIG (reference sequence). Between the trimmed V and J ends, which lost 2 bases and 5 bases, there was a span of 12 bases. This chain's CDR3 is CAWSSGAGETQYF. The CDR3, as DNA: TGTGCCTGGAGTTCGGGGGCAGGGGAGACCCAGTACTTC.

The V gene is TRBV5-1, the J gene TRBJ2-2; D remains unclear. This CDR3 region has 11 residues. From germline, CDR1 is SGHRS and CDR2 YFSETQ. Trimming took off 4 bases at V and 4 bases at J, with 2 bases between the two ends. The CDR3 reads CASSVTGELFF. CDR3 coding DNA: TGCGCCAGCAGCGTCACCGGGGAGCTGTTTTTT.

This clonotype was observed a handful of times. The chain has TRBV10-3 and TRBJ1-6, with D uncertain. The CDR3 totals 13 residues. V shed 7 bases and J shed 8 bases, with 12 bases lying between them. Germline values: CDR1 ENHRY, CDR2 SYGVKD. The CDR3 nucleotides are TGTGCCATCAAAGAACTGGGCGATTCACCCCTCCACTTT. It encodes CAIKELGDSPLHF.